Shown below are 8 T cell receptor beta chains from a single sample sequenced in a study of blood T cell repertoires in COVID-19. TCRdb's copy holds only in-frame clones and misses some; the assay was immunoSEQ multiplex PCR. The sample gives over 400,000 clones, less than 90% of which show up once; less than 9% is in the top ten. The sequenced sample consisted of peripheral blood. These receptors were obtained from a woman aged 50 to 65 with COVID-19, enrolled during active disease.

The gene calls are TRBV4-2 and TRBJ2-2; no clear D. The CDR3 extends over 17 amino acids. Per the germline V gene, CDR1 is LGHNA and CDR2 is YNFKEQ. Trimming shortened V by 0 bases and J by 1 base, and 12 bases separated the two germline ends. The CDR3 spells CASSQDKVAENTGELFF. The CDR3 DNA reads TGTGCCAGCAGCCAAGATAAGGTAGCAGAGAACACCGGGGAGCTGTTTTTT.

The chain has TRBV11-2 and TRBJ1-1; 10 positions match TRBD1. This CDR3 comprises 14 residues. Trimming took 3 bases from V and 4 from J; bases not matched to a gene: 2. Germline CDR1 is SGHAT and CDR2 is FQNNGV. The CDR3 sequence: CASSFGQGGTEAFF. The CDR3 DNA sequence: TGTGCCAGCAGCTTCGGACAGGGGGGCACTGAAGCTTTCTTT.

This chain joins TRBV19 and TRBJ1-5; 8 bases agree with TRBD1. Germline V gene data show CDR1 as LNHDA and CDR2 as SQIVND (reference sequence). The CDR3 covers 13 residues. Germline trimming cut 4 bases from V and 4 bases from J; bases unmatched to any gene: 0. The CDR3 reads CASSRDRNQPQHF. The CDR3 coding sequence is TGTGCCAGTAGTAGGGACAGGAATCAGCCCCAGCATTTT.

V and J are TRBV6-6 and TRBJ2-1, with 12 nucleotides matching TRBD2. This CDR3 is built from 19 residues. Germline values: CDR1 MNHNY, CDR2 SVGAGI (reference sequence). V trimming: 5 bases; J trimming: 0 bases; junction bases outside the gene matches: 11. The CDR3: CASSPQLAGGLSSYNEQFF. CDR3 DNA: TGTGCCAGCAGTCCCCAACTAGCGGGGGGTCTTAGCTCCTACAATGAGCAGTTCTTC.

This chain uses TRBV7-6 with TRBJ2-3, with D perhaps TRBD1 (5 bases). The V end was cut by 2 bases, the J end by 4 bases, with 13 bases between. The CDR3 loop spans 15 amino acids. CDR1 is SGHVS, CDR2 FNYEAQ, per germline. The chain's CDR3 is CASSLSSGAADTQYF. Here the CDR3 DNA reads TGTGCCAGCAGCTTATCGTCTGGGGCCGCAGATACGCAGTATTTT.

This rearrangement joins TRBV11-2 to TRBJ2-2, with TRBD2 identical over 9 bases. This CDR3 is 16 amino acids long. The germline CDR1 and CDR2 sequences are SGHAT and FQNNGV. Unmatched junction bases numbered 6, after V lost 2 bases and J lost 5 bases. The chain's CDR3 is CASSLRGGAGTGELFF. In nucleotides, the CDR3 is TGTGCCAGCAGCTTACGCGGGGGGGCTGGTACCGGGGAGCTGTTTTTT. Using reference TRBV11-2 and TRBJ2-2 for the parts outside the CDR3, the full variable domain is EAGVAQSPRYKIIEKRQSVAFWCNPISGHATLYWYQQILGQGPKLLIQFQNNGVVDDSQLPKDRFSAERLKGVDSTLKIQPAKLEDSAVYLCASSLRGGAGTGELFFGEGSRLTVL.

J is TRBJ2-1 and V is TRBV4-1; no reliable D call. The CDR3 is made up of 14 amino acids. The V and J ends lost 6 bases and 1 base respectively, with 10 bases between them. Per germline, CDR1 MGHRA and CDR2 YSYEKL. CDR3 residues: CASSYDTSYNEQFF. CDR3 bases: TGCGCCAGCAGTTATGACACGTCCTACAATGAGCAGTTCTTC.

The chain recombines TRBV7-7 with TRBJ2-3; 10 bases line up with TRBD2. The V and J ends lost 5 bases and 0 bases, in that order; junction bases with no gene match: 5. The CDR3 sequence is 16 residues long. The V gene's germline CDR1 is SSHAT and CDR2 FNYEAQ (reference sequence). Here the CDR3 reads CASSPNSGGSTDTQYF. The CDR3 region has the DNA TGTGCCAGCAGCCCAAATAGCGGGGGGAGCACAGATACGCAGTATTTT.